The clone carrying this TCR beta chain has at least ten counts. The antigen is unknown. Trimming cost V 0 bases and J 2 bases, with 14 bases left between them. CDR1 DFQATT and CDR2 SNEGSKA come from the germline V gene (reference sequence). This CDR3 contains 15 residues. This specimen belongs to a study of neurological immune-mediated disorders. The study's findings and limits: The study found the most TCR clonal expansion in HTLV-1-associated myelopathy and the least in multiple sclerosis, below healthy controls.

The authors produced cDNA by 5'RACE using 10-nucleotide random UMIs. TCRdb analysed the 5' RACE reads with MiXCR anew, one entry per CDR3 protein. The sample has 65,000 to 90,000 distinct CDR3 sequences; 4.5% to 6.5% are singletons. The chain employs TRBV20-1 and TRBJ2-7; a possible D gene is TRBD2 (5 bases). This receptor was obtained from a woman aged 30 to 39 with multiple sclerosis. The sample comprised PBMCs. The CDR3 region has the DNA TGCAGTGCTAGAGATTCTGCGGCCGGGACCTACGAGCAGTACTTC. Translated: CSARDSAAGTYEQYF.